This is a list of T cell receptor beta chains from one sample in a study of blood T cell repertoires in COVID-19. TCRdb keeps only in-frame clones here, not all; method: immunoSEQ multiplex PCR. Here the sample spans hundreds of thousands of clones, more than 85% being singletons. The sequenced sample consisted of peripheral blood. The receptors derive from a middle-aged man with acute or convalescent COVID-19. The CDR3 runs from the conserved cysteine through the conserved F or W. The order of the fields is V gene, D gene, clone size, J gene, CDR3 DNA, CDR3 protein. A D gene is named only where the DNA matches it firmly. Some rows have no size entry. The others give once, few or many, or a class for an expanded clone.

V: TRBV19
D: TRBD1
size: once
J: TRBJ1-5
DNA: TGTGCCAGTAGTATCGGCAGGGGGAGCAATCAGCCCCAGCATTTT
CDR3: CASSIGRGSNQPQHF

V: TRBV27
D: TRBD2
size: NA
J: TRBJ2-5
DNA: TGTGCCAGCAGTTGGCGGGGGGAGCAAGAGACCCAGTACTTC
CDR3: CASSWRGEQETQYF

V: TRBV3-1/TRBV3-2
D: NA
size: NA
J: TRBJ1-2
DNA: TGTGCCAGCAGTCGACACAACTATGGCTACACCTTC
CDR3: CASSRHNYGYTF

V: TRBV28
D: TRBD1
size: NA
J: TRBJ1-5
DNA: TGTGCCAGCAAGGGGGCCGGCAATCAGCCCCAGCATTTT
CDR3: CASKGAGNQPQHF

V: TRBV7-2
D: TRBD2
size: NA
J: TRBJ2-2
DNA: TGTGCCAGCAGCTTAGGATTGGGAGGGACCTCCACCGGGGAGCTGTTTTTT
CDR3: CASSLGLGGTSTGELFF

V: TRBV6-5
D: NA
size: NA
J: TRBJ2-7
DNA: TGTGCCAGCAGTTTCGGACCCTCGGGAGAATACGAGCAGTACTTC
CDR3: CASSFGPSGEYEQYF

V: TRBV2
D: NA
size: NA
J: TRBJ2-7
DNA: TGTGCCAGCAGTGCCTTCTCCTACGAGCAGTACTTC
CDR3: CASSAFSYEQYF

V: TRBV2
D: NA
size: NA
J: TRBJ2-5
DNA: TGTGCCAGCAGTGTGGAGGCCCAAGAGACCCAGTACTTC
CDR3: CASSVEAQETQYF

V: TRBV10-3
D: NA
size: NA
J: TRBJ1-1
DNA: TGTGCCATCAGGCCCGGGGGGGAGAACACTGAAGCTTTCTTT
CDR3: CAIRPGGENTEAFF

V: TRBV7-6
D: TRBD1
size: NA
J: TRBJ2-2
DNA: TGTGCCAGCAGCTTAGGGGTGACAGGGCCCACCGGGGAGCTGTTTTTT
CDR3: CASSLGVTGPTGELFF

V: TRBV6-5
D: NA
size: NA
J: TRBJ2-7
DNA: TGTGCCAGCAGTTTCACGACAGACTCCTACGAGCAGTACTTC
CDR3: CASSFTTDSYEQYF

V: TRBV6-5
D: NA
size: NA
J: TRBJ2-1
DNA: TGTGCCAGCACCCCTCCAGGGAATGAGCAGTTCTTC
CDR3: CASTPPGNEQFF

V: TRBV7-9
D: TRBD1
size: NA
J: TRBJ2-1
DNA: TGTGCCAGCAGCCCCCGACAGGGTCAGAATGAGCAGTTCTTC
CDR3: CASSPRQGQNEQFF

V: TRBV7-9
D: NA
size: NA
J: TRBJ1-1
DNA: TGTGCCAGCAGCTTCGGAGCGAACACTGAAGCTTTCTTT
CDR3: CASSFGANTEAFF

V: TRBV11-3
D: NA
size: once
J: TRBJ2-1
DNA: TGTGCCAGCAGCTACGGAGGGGTCAATGAGCAGTTCTTC
CDR3: CASSYGGVNEQFF

V: TRBV30
D: TRBD2
size: NA
J: TRBJ2-3
DNA: TGTGCCTGGGACAAGAGAGCGGGGGACACAGATACGCAGTATTTT
CDR3: CAWDKRAGDTDTQYF

V: TRBV28
D: TRBD1
size: NA
J: TRBJ1-1
DNA: TGTGCCAGCAGTGCCCCAGGGGGTCCGAACACTGAAGCTTTCTTT
CDR3: CASSAPGGPNTEAFF

V: TRBV3-1/TRBV3-2
D: NA
size: NA
J: TRBJ2-7
DNA: TGTGCCAGCACTCAGAACAGGGCCTCCTACGAGCAGTACTTC
CDR3: CASTQNRASYEQYF

V: TRBV28
D: TRBD1
size: NA
J: TRBJ2-7
DNA: TGTGCCAGCAGTGTCCGACAGGGTTTGTACGAGCAGTACTTC
CDR3: CASSVRQGLYEQYF

V: TRBV7-3
D: NA
size: NA
J: TRBJ1-2
DNA: TGTGCCAGCAGCTTAACGGCAGGGGTTAACTATGGCTACACCTTC
CDR3: CASSLTAGVNYGYTF

V: TRBV6-5
D: TRBD1
size: few
J: TRBJ1-4
DNA: TGTGCCAGCAGTTACTTGACAGGGAATGAAAAACTGTTTTTT
CDR3: CASSYLTGNEKLFF

V: TRBV19
D: NA
size: NA
J: TRBJ1-5
DNA: TGTGCCAGTAGTATAACAGGTTATAGCAATCAGCCCCAGCATTTT
CDR3: CASSITGYSNQPQHF

V: TRBV3-1/TRBV3-2
D: NA
size: NA
J: TRBJ1-5
DNA: TGTGCCAGCAGCCCTCGCGCCGCCAAAAATCAGCCCCAGCATTTT
CDR3: CASSPRAAKNQPQHF

V: TRBV6-2/TRBV6-3
D: NA
size: NA
J: TRBJ1-5
DNA: TGTGCCAGCAGTCTACAGGGCCTCAATCAGCCCCAGCATTTT
CDR3: CASSLQGLNQPQHF

V: TRBV19
D: NA
size: NA
J: TRBJ2-7
DNA: TGTGCCAGTAGTATGGGAGGCTACGAGCAGTACTTC
CDR3: CASSMGGYEQYF

V: TRBV28
D: TRBD1
size: NA
J: TRBJ1-5
DNA: TGTGCCAGCAGACCCACAGGGGGCAGCAATCAGCCCCAGCATTTT
CDR3: CASRPTGGSNQPQHF

V: TRBV24-1
D: TRBD2
size: once
J: TRBJ2-2
DNA: TGTGCCACCAGTGGACGACTAGCGGGAGGGCCATTGTACACCGGGGAGCTGTTTTTT
CDR3: CATSGRLAGGPLYTGELFF

V: TRBV6-6
D: TRBD2
size: NA
J: TRBJ2-5
DNA: TGTGCCAGCATTACTAGCGGGAGTGAGACCCAGTACTTC
CDR3: CASITSGSETQYF

V: TRBV3-1/TRBV3-2
D: NA
size: NA
J: TRBJ2-7
DNA: TGTGCCAGCAGCCAAATTGGACTTTCCTACGAGCAGTACTTC
CDR3: CASSQIGLSYEQYF

V: TRBV7-3
D: NA
size: NA
J: TRBJ1-2
DNA: TGTGCCAGCAGCTTATACCCAGGCTATGGCTACACCTTC
CDR3: CASSLYPGYGYTF